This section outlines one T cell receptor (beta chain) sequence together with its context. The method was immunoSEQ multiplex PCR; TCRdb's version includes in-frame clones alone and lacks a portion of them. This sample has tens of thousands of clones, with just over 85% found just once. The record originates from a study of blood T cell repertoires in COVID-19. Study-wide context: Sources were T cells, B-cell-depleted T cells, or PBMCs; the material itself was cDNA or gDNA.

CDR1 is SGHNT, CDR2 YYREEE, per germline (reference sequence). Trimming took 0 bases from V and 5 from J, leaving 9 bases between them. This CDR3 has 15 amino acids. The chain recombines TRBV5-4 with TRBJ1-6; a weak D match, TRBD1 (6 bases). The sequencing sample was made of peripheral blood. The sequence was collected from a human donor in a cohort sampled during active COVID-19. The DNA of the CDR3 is TGTGCCAGCAGCTTGGACAGGGCTAATAATTCACCCCTCCACTTT. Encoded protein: CASSLDRANNSPLHF. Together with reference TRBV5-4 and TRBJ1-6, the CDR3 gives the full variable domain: ETGVTQSPTHLIKTRGQQVTLRCSSQSGHNTVSWYQQALGQGPQFIFQYYREEENGRGNFPPRFSGLQFPNYSSELNVNALELDDSALYLCASSLDRANNSPLHFGNGTRLTVT.